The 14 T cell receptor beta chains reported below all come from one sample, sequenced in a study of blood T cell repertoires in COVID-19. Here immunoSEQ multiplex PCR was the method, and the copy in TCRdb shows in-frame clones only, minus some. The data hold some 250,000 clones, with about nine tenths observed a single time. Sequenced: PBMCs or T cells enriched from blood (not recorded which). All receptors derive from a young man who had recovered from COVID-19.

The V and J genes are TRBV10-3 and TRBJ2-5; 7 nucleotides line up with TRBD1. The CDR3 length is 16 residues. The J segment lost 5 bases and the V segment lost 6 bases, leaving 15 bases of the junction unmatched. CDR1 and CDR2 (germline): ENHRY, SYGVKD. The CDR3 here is CAISGKASGGWETQYF. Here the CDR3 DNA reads TGTGCCATCAGCGGAAAAGCGTCAGGGGGATGGGAGACCCAGTACTTC.

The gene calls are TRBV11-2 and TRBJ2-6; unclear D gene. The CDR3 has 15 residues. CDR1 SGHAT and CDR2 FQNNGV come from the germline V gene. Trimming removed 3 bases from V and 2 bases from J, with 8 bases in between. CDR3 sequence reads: CASSFVPPGANVLTF. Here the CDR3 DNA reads TGTGCCAGCAGCTTCGTCCCCCCTGGGGCCAACGTCCTGACTTTC.

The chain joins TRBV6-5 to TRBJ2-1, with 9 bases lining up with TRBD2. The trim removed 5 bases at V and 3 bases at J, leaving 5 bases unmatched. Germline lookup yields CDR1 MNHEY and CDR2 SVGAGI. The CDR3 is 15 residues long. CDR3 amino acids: CASSPGLASYNEQFF. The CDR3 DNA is TGTGCCAGCAGTCCCGGACTAGCGAGCTACAATGAGCAGTTCTTC.

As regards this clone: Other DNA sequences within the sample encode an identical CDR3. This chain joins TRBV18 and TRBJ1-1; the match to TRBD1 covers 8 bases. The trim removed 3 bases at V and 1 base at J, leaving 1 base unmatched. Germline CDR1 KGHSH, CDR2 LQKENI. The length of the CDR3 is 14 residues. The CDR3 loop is CASSPGTGNTEAFF. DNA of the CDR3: TGTGCCAGCTCACCGGGGACAGGGAACACTGAAGCTTTCTTT. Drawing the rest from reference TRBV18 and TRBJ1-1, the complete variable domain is NAGVMQNPRHLVRRRGQEARLRCSPMKGHSHVYWYRQLPEEGLKFMVYLQKENIIDESGMPKERFSAEFPKEGPSILRIQQVVRGDSAAYFCASSPGTGNTEAFFGQGTRLTVV.

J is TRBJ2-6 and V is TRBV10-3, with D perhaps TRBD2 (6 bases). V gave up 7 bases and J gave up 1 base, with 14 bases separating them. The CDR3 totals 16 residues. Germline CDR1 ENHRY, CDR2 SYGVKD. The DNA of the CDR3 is TGTGCCATCACCCCGGGACTTGGGTCTGGGGCCAACGTCCTGACTTTC. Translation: CAITPGLGSGANVLTF.

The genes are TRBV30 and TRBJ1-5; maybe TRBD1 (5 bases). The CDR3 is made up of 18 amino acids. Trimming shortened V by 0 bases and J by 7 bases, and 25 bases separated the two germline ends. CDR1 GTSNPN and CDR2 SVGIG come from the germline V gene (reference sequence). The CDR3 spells CAWSVGPGSQWYGQPQHF. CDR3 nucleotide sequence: TGTGCCTGGAGTGTTGGGCCAGGGTCTCAATGGTACGGGCAGCCCCAGCATTTT.

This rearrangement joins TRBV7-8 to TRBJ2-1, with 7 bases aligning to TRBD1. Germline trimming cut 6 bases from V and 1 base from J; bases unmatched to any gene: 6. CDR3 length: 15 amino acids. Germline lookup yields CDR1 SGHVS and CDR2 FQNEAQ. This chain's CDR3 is CASRRDRVSYNEQFF. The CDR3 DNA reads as TGTGCCAGCAGGAGAGACAGGGTTTCCTACAATGAGCAGTTCTTC.

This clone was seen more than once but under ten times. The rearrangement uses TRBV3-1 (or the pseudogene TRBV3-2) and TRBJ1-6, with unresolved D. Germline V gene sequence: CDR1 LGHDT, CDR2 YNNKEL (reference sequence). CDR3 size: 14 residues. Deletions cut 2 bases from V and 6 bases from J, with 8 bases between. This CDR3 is CASSQPVPNSPLHF. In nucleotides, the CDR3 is TGTGCCAGCAGCCAACCGGTTCCTAATTCACCCCTCCACTTT.

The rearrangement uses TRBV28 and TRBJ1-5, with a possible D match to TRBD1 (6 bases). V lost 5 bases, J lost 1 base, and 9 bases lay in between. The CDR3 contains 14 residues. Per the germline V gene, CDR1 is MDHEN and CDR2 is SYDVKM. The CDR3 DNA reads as TGTGCCAGCAGTCGCCAGGGGAGCAATCAGCCCCAGCATTTT. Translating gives CASSRQGSNQPQHF.

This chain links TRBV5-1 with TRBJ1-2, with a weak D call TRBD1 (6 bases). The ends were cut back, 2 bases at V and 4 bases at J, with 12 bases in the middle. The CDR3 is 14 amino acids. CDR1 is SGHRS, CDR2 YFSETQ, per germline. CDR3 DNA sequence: TGCGCCAGCAGCTTCGCAGGGGACCTCTATGGCTACACCTTC. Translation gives CASSFAGDLYGYTF.

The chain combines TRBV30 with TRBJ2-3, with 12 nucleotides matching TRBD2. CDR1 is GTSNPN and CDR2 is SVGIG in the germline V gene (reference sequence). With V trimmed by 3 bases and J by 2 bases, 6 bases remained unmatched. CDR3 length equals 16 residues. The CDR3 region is CAWRAGLAGITDTQYF. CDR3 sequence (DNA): TGTGCCTGGAGGGCTGGACTAGCGGGGATCACAGATACGCAGTATTTT.

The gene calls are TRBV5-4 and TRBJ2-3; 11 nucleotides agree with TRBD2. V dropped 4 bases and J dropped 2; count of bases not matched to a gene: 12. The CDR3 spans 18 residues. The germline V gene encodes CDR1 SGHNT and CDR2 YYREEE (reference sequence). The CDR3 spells CASSPNVLLAGATDTQYF. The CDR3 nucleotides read TGTGCCAGCAGCCCGAACGTCTTACTAGCGGGGGCCACAGATACGCAGTATTTT.

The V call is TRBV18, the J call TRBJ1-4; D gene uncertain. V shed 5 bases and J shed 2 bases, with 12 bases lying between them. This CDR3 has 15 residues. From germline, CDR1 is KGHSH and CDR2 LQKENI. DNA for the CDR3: TGTGCCAGCTCATCTCAGGTGTCGACTAATGAAAAACTGTTTTTT. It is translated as CASSSQVSTNEKLFF.

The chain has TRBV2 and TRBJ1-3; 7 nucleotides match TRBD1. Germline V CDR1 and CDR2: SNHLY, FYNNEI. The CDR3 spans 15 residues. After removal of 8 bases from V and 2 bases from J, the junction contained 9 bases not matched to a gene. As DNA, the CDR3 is TGTGCCAGCCTACCCCTTGACAGGGCTGGAAACACCATATATTTT. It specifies CASLPLDRAGNTIYF.